The source of this T cell receptor beta chain is a study of identical twins. Study-wide points: Partly confounded zero-insertion analyses could result from invariant MAIT and iNKT cells. Out-of-frame alpha sequences shared by twins showed excess low generation probability.

TCRdb ran MiXCR on the 5' RACE reads and lists one entry per CDR3 protein. The data contain about 500,000 distinct CDR3 sequences, roughly an eighth of them singletons. In its sample, this clonotype was seen a few times. The antigen remains undetermined. V was clipped by 2 bases and J by 3 bases, with 11 bases between them. There are 15 residues in the CDR3. In germline, CDR1 is SGHTA, CDR2 FQGTGA. These data were also reused for a study on yellow fever vaccine responses in identical twins. That source reports: Twins' vaccine T cell response reportedly gave the appearance of partial convergence and partial personalization.

The genes are TRBV7-3 and TRBJ1-5, with D unresolved. The sequencing sample was made of CD4+ T cells sorted from blood. The receptor was derived from a woman aged 18-29 years in good health. In nucleotides, the CDR3 is TGTGCCAGCAGCTTAGACGGCAGCTACAATCAGCCCCAGCATTTT. Protein: CASSLDGSYNQPQHF.